This TCR beta chain was sequenced for a study of molecular identifiers for immune sequencing clone quantification. Study-wide points: In naive cells, clones above 20 RNA copies held under 1% of molecules, whereas in effector cells they held over 97%.

V lost 7 bases and J lost 1, with 13 bases in between. The CDR3 is 14 residues long. Germline CDR1 is LNHDA and CDR2 is SQIVND (reference sequence). Listed TCR primers and previously described methods were used for bulk TCR libraries. From the PCR reads, TCRdb called clonotypes with MiXCR, one entry per CDR3 protein. The sample has about 640,000 distinct CDR3 sequences, around 20% seen once. This clonotype was detected many times. What it binds is unknown. The chain links TRBV19 to TRBJ1-1; D is perhaps TRBD1 (6 bases). The TCR sequence derives from a human donor in good health. Some libraries in this study had Jurkat cell RNA spiked in. Material for sequencing was naive CD8+ T cells from blood, with Jurkat cell RNA spiked in. Noted subset: FACS-sorted CD8+CD4-CCR7+CD45RA+ naive T cells. The CDR3, as DNA: TGTGCCAGTACTGCGGGGACACCGAACACTGAAGCTTTCTTT. Translating gives CASTAGTPNTEAFF.